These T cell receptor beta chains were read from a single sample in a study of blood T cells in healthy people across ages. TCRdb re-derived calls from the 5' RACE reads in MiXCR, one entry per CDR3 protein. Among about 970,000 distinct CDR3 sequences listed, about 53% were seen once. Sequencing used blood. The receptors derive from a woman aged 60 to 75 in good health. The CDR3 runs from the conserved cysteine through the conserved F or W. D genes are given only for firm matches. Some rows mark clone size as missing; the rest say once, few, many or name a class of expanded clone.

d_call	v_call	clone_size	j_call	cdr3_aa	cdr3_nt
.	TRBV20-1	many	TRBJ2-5	CSAIEETQYF	TGCAGCGCGATCGAAGAGACCCAGTACTTC
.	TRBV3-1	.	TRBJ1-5	CASGKNRRNQPQHF	TGTGCCAGCGGCAAAAACAGGCGGAATCAGCCCCAGCATTTT
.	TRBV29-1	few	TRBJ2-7	CSAVAQASYEQYF	TGCAGCGCTGTGGCACAGGCCTCCTACGAGCAGTACTTC
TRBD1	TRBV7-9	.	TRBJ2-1	CASSPDREVGFTYNEQFF	TGTGCCAGCAGCCCGGACAGGGAAGTAGGGTTCACCTACAATGAGCAGTTCTTC
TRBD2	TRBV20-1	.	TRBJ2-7	CSATGLAGAYYEQYF	TGCAGTGCTACCGGACTAGCTGGAGCTTACTACGAGCAGTACTTC
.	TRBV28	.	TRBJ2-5	CASSSLGAAQETQYF	TGTGCCAGCAGTTCCCTTGGGGCGGCCCAAGAGACCCAGTACTTC
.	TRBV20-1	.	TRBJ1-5	CSASLIRGGSNQPQHF	TGCAGTGCTAGCTTGATAAGGGGAGGTAGCAATCAGCCCCAGCATTTT
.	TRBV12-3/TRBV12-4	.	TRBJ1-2	CAIIRGGLAHTF	TGTGCCATCATCCGGGGGGGTCTAGCGCACACCTTC
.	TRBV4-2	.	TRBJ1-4	CASSVGRGNEKLFF	TGTGCCAGCAGCGTGGGCAGGGGTAATGAAAAACTGTTTTTT
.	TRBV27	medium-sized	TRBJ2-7	CASSPTAAGEQYF	TGTGCCAGCAGTCCGACAGCGGCTGGGGAGCAGTACTTC
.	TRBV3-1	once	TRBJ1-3	CASSHAGSDTIYF	TGTGCCAGCAGCCACGCAGGGAGCGACACCATATATTTT
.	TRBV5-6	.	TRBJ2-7	CASSFKGGGYEQYF	TGTGCCAGCAGCTTTAAGGGGGGCGGATACGAGCAGTACTTC
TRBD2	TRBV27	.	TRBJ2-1	CASSYSLAGVIHNEQFF	TGTGCCAGCAGTTATTCACTAGCGGGAGTAATACACAATGAGCAGTTCTTC
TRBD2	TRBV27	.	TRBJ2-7	CASRLAGRGSWYF	TGTGCCAGCAGGCTAGCGGGCCGGGGTAGCTGGTACTTC
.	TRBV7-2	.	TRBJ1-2	CASSFPELTDYGYTF	TGTGCCAGCAGCTTTCCAGAACTAACTGACTATGGCTACACCTTC
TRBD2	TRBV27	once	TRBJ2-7	CASTRLAGGPRGYEQYF	TGTGCCAGCACCAGACTAGCGGGAGGGCCTAGAGGTTACGAGCAGTACTTC
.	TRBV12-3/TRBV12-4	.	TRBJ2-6	CASTHGASGANVLTF	TGTGCCAGCACCCATGGGGCCTCTGGGGCCAACGTCCTGACTTTC
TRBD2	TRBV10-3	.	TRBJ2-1	CATGLGGNNEQFF	TGTGCCACGGGACTCGGGGGGAACAATGAGCAGTTCTTC
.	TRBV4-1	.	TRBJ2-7	CASSQERLQVDEQYF	TGCGCCAGCAGCCAAGAGAGGCTACAGGTAGATGAGCAGTACTTC
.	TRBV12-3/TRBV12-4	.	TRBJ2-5	CASSFDLQGTTQYF	TGTGCCAGCAGTTTCGACTTACAGGGCACGACCCAGTACTTC
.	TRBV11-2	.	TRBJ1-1	CASSAARENTEAFF	TGTGCCAGCAGCGCAGCCAGGGAAAACACTGAAGCTTTCTTT
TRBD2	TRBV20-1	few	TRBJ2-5	CSARDSGRPQETQYF	TGCAGTGCTAGAGACAGCGGGAGGCCCCAAGAGACCCAGTACTTC
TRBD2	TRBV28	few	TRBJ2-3	CASSSSGLGAGVIDTQYF	TGTGCCAGCAGTTCCTCGGGACTAGGCGCGGGAGTGATAGATACGCAGTATTTT
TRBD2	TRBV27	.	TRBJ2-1	CASSLLGTSGRPLSYNEQFF	TGTGCCAGCAGTTTATTGGGGACTAGCGGAAGGCCACTTTCCTACAATGAGCAGTTCTTC
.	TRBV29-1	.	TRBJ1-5	CSVAQDRSNQPQHF	TGCAGCGTTGCGCAGGACAGAAGCAATCAGCCCCAGCATTTT
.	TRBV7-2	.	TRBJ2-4	CASSLLTAPNIQYF	TGTGCCAGCAGCTTGTTGACTGCCCCAAACATTCAGTACTTC
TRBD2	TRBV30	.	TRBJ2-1	CAWSVLAGVGEQFF	TGTGCCTGGAGTGTTCTAGCGGGAGTAGGGGAGCAGTTCTTC
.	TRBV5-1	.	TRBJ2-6	CASSRVTGSSGANVLTF	TGCGCCAGCAGTAGGGTGACGGGGAGCTCTGGGGCCAACGTCCTGACTTTC
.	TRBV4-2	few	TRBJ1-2	CASSQQGGGNYGYTF	TGTGCCAGCAGCCAACAGGGCGGGGGTAACTATGGCTACACCTTC
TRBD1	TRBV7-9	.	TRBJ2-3	CASGPGGETDTQYF	TGTGCCAGCGGCCCAGGGGGAGAAACAGATACGCAGTATTTT
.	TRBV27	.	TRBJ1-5	CASSSTPNQPQHF	TGTGCCAGCAGTTCCACCCCCAATCAGCCCCAGCATTTT
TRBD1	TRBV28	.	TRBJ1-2	CASGTGPFYGYTF	TGTGCCAGCGGGACAGGGCCCTTTTATGGCTACACCTTC
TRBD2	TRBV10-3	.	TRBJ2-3	CPIGLASTDTQYF	TGTCCCATCGGACTAGCGAGCACAGATACGCAGTATTTT
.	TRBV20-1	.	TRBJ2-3	CSARARTSPDTQYF	TGCAGTGCTAGAGCCCGGACGAGTCCAGATACGCAGTATTTT
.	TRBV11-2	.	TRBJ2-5	CASSLSRATQYF	TGTGCCAGCAGCCTAAGTCGGGCGACCCAGTACTTC
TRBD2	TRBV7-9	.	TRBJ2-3	CASSPGLAGVWADTQYF	TGTGCCAGCAGCCCGGGACTAGCGGGAGTTTGGGCAGATACGCAGTATTTT
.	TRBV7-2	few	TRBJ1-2	CASSPRGPAGYTF	TGTGCCAGCAGCCCACGGGGGCCGGCAGGCTACACCTTC
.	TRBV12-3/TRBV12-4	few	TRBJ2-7	CASSPGAVSFYEQYF	TGTGCCAGCAGTCCGGGGGCTGTTTCTTTCTACGAGCAGTACTTC
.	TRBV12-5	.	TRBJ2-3	CASGSGSSYTDAQYF	TGTGCTAGTGGTTCGGGATCCTCCTACACAGATGCGCAGTATTTT
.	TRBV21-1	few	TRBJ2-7	CANKNPNRDTTYEQYF	TGTGCCAACAAGAACCCCAACCGGGACACCACCTACGAGCAGTACTTC
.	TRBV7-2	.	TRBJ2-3	CAGSLAAVSTDTQYF	TGTGCCGGCAGCTTAGCGGCCGTAAGCACAGATACGCAGTATTTT
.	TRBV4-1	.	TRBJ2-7	CASSQPTPYEQYF	TGCGCCAGCAGCCAACCTACACCCTACGAGCAGTACTTC
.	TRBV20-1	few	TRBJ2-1	CSGLVYNEQFF	TGCAGTGGCCTGGTCTACAATGAGCAGTTCTTC
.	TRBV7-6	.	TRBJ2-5	CASSATLGPETQYF	TGTGCCAGCAGCGCGACGCTTGGCCCTGAGACCCAGTACTTC
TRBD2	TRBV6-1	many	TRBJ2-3	CASSTTSSDPDTQYF	TGTGCCAGCAGCACGACTAGCTCGGACCCAGATACGCAGTATTTT
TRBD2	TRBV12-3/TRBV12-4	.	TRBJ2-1	CASSLRGRLRNEQFF	TGTGCCAGCAGTTTGCGCGGGAGACTGCGCAATGAGCAGTTCTTC
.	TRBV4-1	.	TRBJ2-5	CASSQSSWQGTQYF	TGCGCCAGCAGCCAATCTAGCTGGCAGGGGACCCAGTACTTC
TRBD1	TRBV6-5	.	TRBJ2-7	CASSYGQGFDEQYF	TGTGCCAGCAGTTACGGACAGGGGTTCGACGAGCAGTACTTC
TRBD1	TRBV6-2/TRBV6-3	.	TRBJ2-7	CASLRTGQFYEQYF	TGTGCCAGCCTCAGGACGGGACAGTTCTACGAGCAGTACTTC
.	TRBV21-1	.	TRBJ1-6	CASSKDRGQMLNSYNSPLHF	TGTGCCAGCAGCAAAGATAGGGGACAGATGTTGAATTCCTATAATTCACCCCTCCACTTT
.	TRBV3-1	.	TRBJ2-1	CASSQQLAANEQFF	TGTGCCAGCAGCCAACAACTAGCAGCAAATGAGCAGTTCTTC
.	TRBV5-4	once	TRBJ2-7	CASSPGPAEFEQYF	TGTGCCAGCAGCCCCGGTCCGGCAGAGTTCGAGCAGTACTTC
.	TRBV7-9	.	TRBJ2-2	CASSPKGHAPGELFF	TGTGCCAGCAGCCCTAAGGGACATGCTCCCGGGGAGCTGTTTTTT